This T cell receptor beta chain was identified during a study of cytotoxic CD8 clonotypes in ibrutinib-treated CLL. Study-level results: Baseline clonality was higher than in age-matched healthy donors and moved in step with circulating CD8+ T-cell counts. Contraction or stability on treatment was seen for public clonotypes, which were uncommon.

Frozen PBMC stocks contributed roughly 2.1 micrograms of genomic DNA to the TCR beta libraries. Germline CDR1 and CDR2: MNHEY and SMNVEV (reference sequence). Between the trimmed V and J ends, which lost 2 bases and 5 bases, there was a span of 13 bases. The CDR3 loop spans 14 amino acids. The intended depth for sequencing was 1 in 200,000 to 1 in 1 million T cells. The assay was immunoSEQ multiplex PCR, and TCRdb's table has in-frame clones only and misses some. The sample lists about 300,000 clones; 70% to 80% were seen once. With regard to this clone: Its antigen remains unidentified.

Sequenced here: PBMCs, sampled at disease progression, from a patient treated with ibrutinib. The V and J genes are TRBV27 and TRBJ2-7; D is unresolved. The receptor was isolated from a human donor with chronic lymphocytic leukemia. CDR3 protein: CASSLQQPGDEQYF. The CDR3 region has the DNA TGTGCCAGCAGTTTACAACAGCCTGGGGACGAGCAGTACTTC.